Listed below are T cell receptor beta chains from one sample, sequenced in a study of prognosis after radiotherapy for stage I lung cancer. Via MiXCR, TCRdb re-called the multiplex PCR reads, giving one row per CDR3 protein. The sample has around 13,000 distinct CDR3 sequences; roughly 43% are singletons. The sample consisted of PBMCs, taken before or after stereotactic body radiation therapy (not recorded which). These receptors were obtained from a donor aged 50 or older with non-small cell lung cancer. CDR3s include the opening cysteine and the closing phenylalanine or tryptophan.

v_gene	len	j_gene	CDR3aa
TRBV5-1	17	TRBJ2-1	CASSLPGLAGGPNEQFF
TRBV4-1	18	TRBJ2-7	CASSQDPPGQGVPYEQYF
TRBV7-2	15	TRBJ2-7	CASSLEADQSDEQYF
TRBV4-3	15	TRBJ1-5	CASSQDAQGAQPQHF
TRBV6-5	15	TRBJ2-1	CASSYERGPYNEQFF
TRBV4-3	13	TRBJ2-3	CASSQETTDTQYF
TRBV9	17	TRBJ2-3	CASSVGGLAGSTDTQYF
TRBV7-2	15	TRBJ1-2	CASSLATGGPYGYTF
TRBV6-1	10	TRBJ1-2	CASREDGYTF
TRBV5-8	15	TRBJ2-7	CASSSSDRLSYEQYF
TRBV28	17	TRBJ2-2	CASRNEARLAAAGELFF
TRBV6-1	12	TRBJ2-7	CASSVPPYEQYF
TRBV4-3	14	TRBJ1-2	CASSQEGTGFGYTF
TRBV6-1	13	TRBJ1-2	CASSPGQYYGYTF
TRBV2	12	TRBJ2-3	CASSSGTDTRYF
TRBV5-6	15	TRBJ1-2	CASSLEARKGYGYTF
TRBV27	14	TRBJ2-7	CARGRGRLSYEKYF
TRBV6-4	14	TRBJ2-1	CASSKAGGYNEQFF
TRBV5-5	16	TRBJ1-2	CASSTRTGLGFYGYTF
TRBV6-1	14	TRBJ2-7	CSSSPTGGPVEHYF
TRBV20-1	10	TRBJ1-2	CSGFNYGYTF